This TCR beta chain was sequenced for a study of blood T cell repertoires in COVID-19. This clone was counted only a few times. As handled by the study authors: The authors estimated nucleated cell counts from reference gene primer amplification. Clones were sequenced by immunoSEQ multiplex PCR, and TCRdb holds only the in-frame ones, with some missing. The D gene and trimming were derived from the DNA, and the V and J assignments and clone size from that table. Of approximately 74,000 clones listed, approximately 83% are singletons. Trimming cost V 4 bases and J 8 bases, with 17 bases left between them. Germline V gene lookup returns CDR1 SGHTA and CDR2 FQGNSA. The CDR3 totals 14 residues.

The specimen was peripheral blood. J is TRBJ1-2 and V is TRBV7-2, with D perhaps matching TRBD1 (6 bases). The TCR sequence derives from a man of 80 years or more with active or convalescent COVID-19. This chain's CDR3 is CASSSLLGARGYTF. The CDR3 DNA reads as TGTGCCAGCAGCTCCCTCCTGGGGGCGCGCGGCTACACCTTC.